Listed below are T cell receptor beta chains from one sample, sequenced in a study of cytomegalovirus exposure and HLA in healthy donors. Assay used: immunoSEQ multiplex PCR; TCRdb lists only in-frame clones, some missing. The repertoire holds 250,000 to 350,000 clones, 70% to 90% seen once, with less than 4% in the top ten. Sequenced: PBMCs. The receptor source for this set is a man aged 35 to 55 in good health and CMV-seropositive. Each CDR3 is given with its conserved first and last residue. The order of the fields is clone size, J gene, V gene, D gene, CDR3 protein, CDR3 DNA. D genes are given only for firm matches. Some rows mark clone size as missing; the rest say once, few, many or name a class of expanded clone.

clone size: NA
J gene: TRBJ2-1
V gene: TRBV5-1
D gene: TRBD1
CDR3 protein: CASSLRTGLNEQFF
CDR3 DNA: TGCGCCAGCAGCCTACGGACAGGGTTGAATGAGCAGTTCTTC

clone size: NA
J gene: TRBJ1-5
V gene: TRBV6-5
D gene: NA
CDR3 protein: CASSYSQGSNQPQHF
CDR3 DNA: TGTGCCAGCAGTTACTCGCAGGGGAGCAATCAGCCCCAGCATTTT

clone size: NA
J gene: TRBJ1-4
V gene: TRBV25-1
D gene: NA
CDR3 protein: CASSGYGEKLFF
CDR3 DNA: TGTGCCAGCAGTGGCTACGGTGAAAAACTGTTTTTT

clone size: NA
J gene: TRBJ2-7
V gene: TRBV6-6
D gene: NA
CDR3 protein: CASSRSGDEQYF
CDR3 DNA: TGTGCCAGCAGCCGATCGGGGGACGAGCAGTACTTC

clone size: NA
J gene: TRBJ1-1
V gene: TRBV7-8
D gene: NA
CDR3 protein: CASSKTLNTEAFF
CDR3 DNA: TGTGCCAGCAGTAAAACTCTGAACACTGAAGCTTTCTTT

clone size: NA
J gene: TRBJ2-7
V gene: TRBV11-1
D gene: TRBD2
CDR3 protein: CASSSELAESYEQYF
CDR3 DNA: TGTGCCAGCAGCTCAGAACTAGCGGAGTCCTACGAGCAGTACTTC

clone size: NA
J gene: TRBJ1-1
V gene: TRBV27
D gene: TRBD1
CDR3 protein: CASSFRQGGTEAFF
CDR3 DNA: TGTGCCAGCAGTTTTCGGCAGGGGGGCACTGAAGCTTTCTTT

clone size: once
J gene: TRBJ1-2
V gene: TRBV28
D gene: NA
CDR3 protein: CASNAGAAGYTF
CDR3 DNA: TGTGCCAGCAACGCAGGGGCCGCTGGCTACACCTTC

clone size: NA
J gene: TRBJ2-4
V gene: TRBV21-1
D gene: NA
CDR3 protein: CASSAPGTLERGNIQYF
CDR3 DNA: TGTGCCAGCAGCGCTCCCGGGACTCTGGAAAGAGGTAACATTCAGTACTTC

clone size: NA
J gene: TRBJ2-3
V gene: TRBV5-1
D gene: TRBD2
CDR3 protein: CASSATSGSSNTQYF
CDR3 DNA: TGCGCCAGCAGCGCAACTAGCGGGAGTTCAAATACGCAGTATTTT

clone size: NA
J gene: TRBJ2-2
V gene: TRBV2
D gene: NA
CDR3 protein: CASRSSNTGELFF
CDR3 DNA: TGTGCCAGCAGGAGCTCCAACACCGGGGAGCTGTTTTTT

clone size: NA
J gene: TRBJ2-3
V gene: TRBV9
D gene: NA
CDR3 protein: CASSVTNSGSTDTQYF
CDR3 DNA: TGTGCCAGCAGCGTCACAAACTCAGGGAGCACAGATACGCAGTATTTT

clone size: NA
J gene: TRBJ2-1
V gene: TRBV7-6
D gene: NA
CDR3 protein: CASSLTGSEYNEQFF
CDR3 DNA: TGTGCCAGCAGCCTAACAGGGTCGGAGTACAATGAGCAGTTCTTC

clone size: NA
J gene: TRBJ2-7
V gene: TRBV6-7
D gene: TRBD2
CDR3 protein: CASSYRLAGTAYEQYF
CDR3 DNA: TGTGCCAGCAGTTATCGACTAGCGGGGACAGCCTACGAGCAGTACTTC

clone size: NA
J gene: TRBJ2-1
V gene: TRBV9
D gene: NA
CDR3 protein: CASSVAQGNDEQFF
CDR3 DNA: TGTGCCAGCAGCGTAGCTCAGGGGAACGATGAGCAGTTCTTC

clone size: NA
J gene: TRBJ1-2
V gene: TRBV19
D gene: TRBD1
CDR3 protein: CASSTGTGGAGGYTF
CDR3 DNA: TGTGCCAGTAGTACCGGGACAGGGGGCGCCGGGGGCTACACCTTC

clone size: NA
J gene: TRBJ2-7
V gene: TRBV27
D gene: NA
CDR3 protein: CASARMGRYEQYF
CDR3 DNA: TGTGCCAGCGCCAGGATGGGGCGCTACGAGCAGTACTTC

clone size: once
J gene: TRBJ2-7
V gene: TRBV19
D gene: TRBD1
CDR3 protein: CASSLGTGGFYEQYF
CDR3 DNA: TGTGCCAGTAGCCTAGGGACAGGGGGCTTCTACGAGCAGTACTTC

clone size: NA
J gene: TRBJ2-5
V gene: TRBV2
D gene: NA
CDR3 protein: CASSTGRQETQYF
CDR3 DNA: TGTGCCAGCTCGACAGGGAGGCAAGAGACCCAGTACTTC

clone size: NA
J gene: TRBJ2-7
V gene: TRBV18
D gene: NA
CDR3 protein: CASSPRETYEQYF
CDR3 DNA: TGTGCCAGCTCACCCCGGGAGACCTACGAGCAGTACTTC

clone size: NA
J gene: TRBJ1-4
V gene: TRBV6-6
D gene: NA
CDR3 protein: CASSYAPSSNEKLFF
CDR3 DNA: TGTGCCAGCAGTTACGCGCCAAGCTCAAATGAAAAACTGTTTTTT

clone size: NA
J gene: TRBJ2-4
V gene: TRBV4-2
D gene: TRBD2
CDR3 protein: CASSQPNPSGINIQYF
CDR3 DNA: TGTGCCAGCAGCCAGCCCAATCCTAGCGGGATAAACATTCAGTACTTC

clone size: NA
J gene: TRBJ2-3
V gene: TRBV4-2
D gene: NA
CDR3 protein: CASSPRRGTDTQYF
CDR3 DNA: TGTGCCAGCAGCCCCCGACGAGGGACAGATACGCAGTATTTT

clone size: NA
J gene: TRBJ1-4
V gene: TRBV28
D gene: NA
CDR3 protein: CATCFLRSNEKLFF
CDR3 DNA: TGTGCCACCTGTTTCCTGCGCTCTAATGAAAAACTGTTTTTT

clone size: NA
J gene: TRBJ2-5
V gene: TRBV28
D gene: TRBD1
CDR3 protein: CASRYQPGTGGRETQYF
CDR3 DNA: TGTGCCAGCAGATACCAGCCGGGGACAGGGGGACGAGAGACCCAGTACTTC

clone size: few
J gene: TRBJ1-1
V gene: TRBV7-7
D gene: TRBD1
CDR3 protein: CASSFLGGQLDMNTEAFF
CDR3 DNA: TGTGCTAGCAGCTTTCTCGGGGGACAGTTGGACATGAACACTGAAGCTTTCTTT

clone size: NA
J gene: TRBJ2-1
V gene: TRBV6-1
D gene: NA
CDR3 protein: CASSGTNPRNEQFF
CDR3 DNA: TGTGCCAGCAGTGGGACTAACCCTCGCAATGAGCAGTTCTTC

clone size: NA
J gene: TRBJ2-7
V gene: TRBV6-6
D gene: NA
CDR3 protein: CASSGGGSYEQYF
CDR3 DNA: TGTGCCAGCAGCGGTGGCGGTTCCTACGAGCAGTACTTC

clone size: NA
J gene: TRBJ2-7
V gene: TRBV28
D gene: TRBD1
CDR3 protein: CASSPGDRGYEQYF
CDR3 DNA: TGTGCCAGCAGTCCGGGGGACAGGGGTTACGAGCAGTACTTC

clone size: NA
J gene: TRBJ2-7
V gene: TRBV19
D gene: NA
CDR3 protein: CASSSPGSYEQYF
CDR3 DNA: TGTGCCAGTAGTTCGCCAGGCTCCTACGAGCAGTACTTC

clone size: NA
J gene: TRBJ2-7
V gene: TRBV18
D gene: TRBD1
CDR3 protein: CASSPGTVPYEQYF
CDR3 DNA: TGTGCCAGCTCACCCGGGACAGTTCCCTACGAGCAGTACTTC

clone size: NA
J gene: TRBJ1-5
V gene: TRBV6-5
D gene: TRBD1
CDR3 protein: CASRPDRGNQPQHF
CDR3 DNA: TGTGCCAGCAGACCCGACAGGGGCAATCAGCCCCAGCATTTT

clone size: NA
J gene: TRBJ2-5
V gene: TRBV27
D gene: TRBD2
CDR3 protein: CASSLWPSGGQETQYF
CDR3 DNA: TGTGCCAGCAGTTTATGGCCTAGCGGGGGGCAAGAGACCCAGTACTTC

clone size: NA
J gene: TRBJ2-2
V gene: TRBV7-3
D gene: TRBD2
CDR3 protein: CASSPGTSGITGELFF
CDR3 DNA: TGTGCCAGCAGCCCCGGGACTAGCGGGATCACCGGGGAGCTGTTTTTT

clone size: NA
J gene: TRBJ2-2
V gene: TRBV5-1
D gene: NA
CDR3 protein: CASSRLGGWDTGELFF
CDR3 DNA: TGCGCCAGCAGCCGCCTCGGGGGTTGGGACACCGGGGAGCTGTTTTTT

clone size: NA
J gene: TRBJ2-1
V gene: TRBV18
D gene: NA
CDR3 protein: CASSPPSTYNEQFF
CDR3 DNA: TGTGCCAGCTCACCACCGTCAACATACAATGAGCAGTTCTTC